Presented here are 15 T cell receptor beta chains from one specimen sequenced in a study of T cell repertoires in cytomegalovirus infection. TCRdb passed the reads through MiXCR, listing each CDR3 protein once. The sample has hundreds of thousands of distinct CDR3 sequences; 10% to 12% are singletons. The sample consisted of PBMCs. Receptors originate from a human donor in good health (CMV status not recorded). Some clones in this sample may be carry-over from other donors' samples.

This clonotype was recorded at least ten times. The chain links TRBV5-4 to TRBJ2-7; D perhaps matches TRBD1 (5 bases). CDR3 length: 15 residues. V lost 3 bases to trimming and J lost 2 bases, with 15 bases between them. Per the germline V gene, CDR1 is SGHNT and CDR2 is YYREEE (reference sequence). The CDR3 bases are TGTGCCAGCAGCTCACGACAGAGTAAAGCCTACGAGCAGTACTTC. Its protein product is CASSSRQSKAYEQYF.

This clonotype was observed a few times. The chain carries TRBV11-1 and TRBJ2-1; D possibly corresponds to TRBD2 (5 bases). V was cut by 3 bases and J by 0 bases, with 12 bases left in between. CDR3 length: 16 residues. CDR1 is SGHAT, CDR2 FQDESV, per germline (reference sequence). CDR3 region: CASSLERGNSYNEQFF. In nucleotides, the CDR3 is TGTGCCAGCAGCTTGGAACGGGGAAACTCCTACAATGAGCAGTTCTTC.

This chain connects TRBV30 to TRBJ2-7; tentatively, D is TRBD1 (5 bases). Trimming took 6 bases from V and 0 from J, leaving 12 bases between them. Germline CDR1 GTSNPN, CDR2 SVGIG (reference sequence). This CDR3 region has 13 residues. In nucleotides, the CDR3 is TGTGCCTGCCGGACACCCGGCTCCTACGAGCAGTACTTC. This sequence encodes CACRTPGSYEQYF.

CDR3 region: CSVARGPFEQYF. The CDR3 DNA reads TGCAGCGTTGCCAGGGGGCCGTTCGAGCAGTACTTC. The V gene is TRBV29-1, the J gene TRBJ2-7; the match to TRBD1 covers 8 bases. The CDR3 loop spans 12 amino acids. The trim removed 4 bases at V and 6 bases at J, leaving 5 bases unmatched. Germline V gene lookup returns CDR1 SQVTM and CDR2 ANQGSEA.

The chain recombines TRBV23-1 with TRBJ1-2; TRBD1 aligns across 9 bases. Being an ORF, TRBV23-1 has a function that is uncertain. The CDR3 totals 15 residues. V was clipped by 6 bases and J by 7 bases; unmatched bases: 12. The CDR3 loop reads CASRPPDRGFRGYTF. The CDR3 DNA sequence: TGCGCCAGCAGGCCCCCGGACAGGGGATTTCGTGGCTACACCTTC.

This clonotype has a count of ten or more. This rearrangement joins TRBV12-3 or TRBV12-4 to TRBJ2-2, with D unclear. V was shortened by 6 bases and J by 10 bases, with 9 bases between the two germline ends. The CDR3 consists of 11 residues. CDR3 loop: CASSPRAELFF. CDR3 nucleotides: TGTGCCAGCAGCCCTAGAGCGGAGCTGTTTTTT.

The table lists this clonotype with a few counts. This chain uses TRBV5-5 with TRBJ2-6, with 8 nucleotides matching TRBD1. The CDR3 has 20 amino acids. Germline values: CDR1 SGHKS, CDR2 YYEKEE (reference sequence). V dropped 3 bases and J dropped 1; count of bases not matched to a gene: 15. The CDR3 region has the DNA TGTGCCAGCAGCTCGACCAAAGGACAGGGAGCTCCGTCTGGGGCCAACGTCCTGACTTTC. This translates into CASSSTKGQGAPSGANVLTF.

Only a few counts were recorded for this clonotype. V is TRBV4-2 and J is TRBJ2-3; D is possibly TRBD2 (5 bases). CDR1 is LGHNA, CDR2 YNFKEQ, per germline. The CDR3 consists of 16 residues. V was clipped by 4 bases and J by 2 bases, with 16 bases between them. CDR3 protein: CASSLGENYPTDTQYF. CDR3 nucleotides: TGTGCCAGCAGCCTTGGGGAGAACTACCCCACAGATACGCAGTATTTT.

This clonotype showed up just a few times. V is TRBV28 and J is TRBJ2-7, with no clear D. This CDR3 comprises 13 residues. V was pared by 3 bases and J by 4 bases, with 10 bases between. CDR1 is MDHEN, CDR2 SYDVKM, per germline. The CDR3 is CASSFISVYEQYF. CDR3 bases: TGTGCCAGCAGTTTTATCTCTGTTTACGAGCAGTACTTC.

The rearrangement uses TRBV18 and TRBJ1-1, with 8 bases identical to TRBD1. This CDR3 has 15 residues. Per germline, CDR1 KGHSH and CDR2 LQKENI. Unmatched junction bases numbered 10, after V lost 3 bases and J lost 7 bases. The chain's CDR3 is CASSPGQGARGEAFF. The CDR3 DNA follows: TGTGCCAGCTCACCGGGGCAGGGGGCGCGCGGTGAAGCTTTCTTT.

This clonotype has at least ten counts. The chain joins TRBV5-1 to TRBJ2-1, with 8 positions matching TRBD1. The CDR3 sequence is 15 residues long. Germline V gives CDR1 SGHRS, CDR2 YFSETQ. Trimming removed 4 bases from V and 0 bases from J; junction bases left unmatched: 3. The CDR3 nucleotides are TGCGCCAGCAGCAAAACAGGGGGCTCCTACAATGAGCAGTTCTTC. This encodes CASSKTGGSYNEQFF.

The chain is built from TRBV20-1 and TRBJ2-2; 12 bases align to TRBD1. Germline V lookup: CDR1 DFQATT, CDR2 SNEGSKA (reference sequence). V gave up 0 bases and J gave up 1 base; unmatched junction bases: 3. CDR3 length: 17 residues. CDR3 in DNA: TGCAGTGCTAGAGAGGGACAGGGGGCCGGGAACACCGGGGAGCTGTTTTTT. Translating gives CSAREGQGAGNTGELFF.

This clonotype was counted ten times or more. The chain joins TRBV28 to TRBJ2-1; 10 nucleotides agree with TRBD2. Unmatched junction bases numbered 6, after V lost 5 bases and J lost 2 bases. Germline CDR1 and CDR2: MDHEN and SYDVKM. CDR3 length: 16 residues. This CDR3 is CASSTFGTSAYNEQFF. The DNA of the CDR3 is TGTGCCAGCAGTACCTTCGGGACTAGCGCCTACAATGAGCAGTTCTTC.

This clonotype was picked up many times. The CDR3 DNA reads TGTGCCAGCAGCTTGGGGGGGCTAGCCGTAGAGACCCAGTACTTC. Its translation is CASSLGGLAVETQYF. The chain has TRBV7-2 and TRBJ2-5, with D perhaps TRBD2 (7 bases). Trimming stripped 3 bases from V and 4 bases from J, with 15 bases between. This CDR3 region has 15 residues. The V gene's germline CDR1 is SGHTA and CDR2 FQGNSA.

This clonotype was found many times. V and J are TRBV20-1 and TRBJ1-2; 9 bases align to TRBD1. The V and J ends lost 0 bases and 6 bases, in that order; junction bases with no gene match: 5. This CDR3 is built from 14 residues. The V gene's germline CDR1 is DFQATT and CDR2 SNEGSKA (reference sequence). The CDR3 bases are TGCAGTGCTAGAGACCCGGGACAGGGTCATGGCTACACCTTC. Translation gives CSARDPGQGHGYTF.